Given below is one T cell receptor beta chain in context. Its antigen is still unknown. The data derive from a study of T cells after yellow fever vaccination. Regarding the study as a whole: Contaminants from the bulk population, in the form of abundant clonotypes, could be found in FACS-sorted repertoires. Post-booster repertoires again held most primary-vaccination clones (about 96% CD4, around 90% CD8). Researchers noted that a small share of clonotypes showed up in both CD4 and CD8 compartments.

Template switching with 5'RACE generated the TCR cDNA and added a universal primer site and UMIs. MiXCR was run by TCRdb on the 5' RACE reads, yielding one entry per CDR3 protein. This sample carries about 49,000 distinct CDR3 sequences, roughly 7.5% of them seen once, and the ten largest clones take around 28%. Trimming removed 3 bases at V and 1 base at J, with 13 bases between. Germline CDR1 is DFQATT and CDR2 is SNEGSKA (reference sequence). This CDR3 spans 14 amino acids. The sequence was collected from a man between 18 and 29 years old who received the YFV17D yellow fever vaccine. V usage is TRBV20-1 and J usage is TRBJ2-7; D ambiguous. The sequenced sample was CD8+ T cells sorted from PBMCs, obtained less than 16 days after the first yellow fever vaccination. The CDR3 nucleotides read TGCAGTGCTAGTTCCTTCCGTACTTCCTACGAGCAGTACTTC. It encodes CSASSFRTSYEQYF.